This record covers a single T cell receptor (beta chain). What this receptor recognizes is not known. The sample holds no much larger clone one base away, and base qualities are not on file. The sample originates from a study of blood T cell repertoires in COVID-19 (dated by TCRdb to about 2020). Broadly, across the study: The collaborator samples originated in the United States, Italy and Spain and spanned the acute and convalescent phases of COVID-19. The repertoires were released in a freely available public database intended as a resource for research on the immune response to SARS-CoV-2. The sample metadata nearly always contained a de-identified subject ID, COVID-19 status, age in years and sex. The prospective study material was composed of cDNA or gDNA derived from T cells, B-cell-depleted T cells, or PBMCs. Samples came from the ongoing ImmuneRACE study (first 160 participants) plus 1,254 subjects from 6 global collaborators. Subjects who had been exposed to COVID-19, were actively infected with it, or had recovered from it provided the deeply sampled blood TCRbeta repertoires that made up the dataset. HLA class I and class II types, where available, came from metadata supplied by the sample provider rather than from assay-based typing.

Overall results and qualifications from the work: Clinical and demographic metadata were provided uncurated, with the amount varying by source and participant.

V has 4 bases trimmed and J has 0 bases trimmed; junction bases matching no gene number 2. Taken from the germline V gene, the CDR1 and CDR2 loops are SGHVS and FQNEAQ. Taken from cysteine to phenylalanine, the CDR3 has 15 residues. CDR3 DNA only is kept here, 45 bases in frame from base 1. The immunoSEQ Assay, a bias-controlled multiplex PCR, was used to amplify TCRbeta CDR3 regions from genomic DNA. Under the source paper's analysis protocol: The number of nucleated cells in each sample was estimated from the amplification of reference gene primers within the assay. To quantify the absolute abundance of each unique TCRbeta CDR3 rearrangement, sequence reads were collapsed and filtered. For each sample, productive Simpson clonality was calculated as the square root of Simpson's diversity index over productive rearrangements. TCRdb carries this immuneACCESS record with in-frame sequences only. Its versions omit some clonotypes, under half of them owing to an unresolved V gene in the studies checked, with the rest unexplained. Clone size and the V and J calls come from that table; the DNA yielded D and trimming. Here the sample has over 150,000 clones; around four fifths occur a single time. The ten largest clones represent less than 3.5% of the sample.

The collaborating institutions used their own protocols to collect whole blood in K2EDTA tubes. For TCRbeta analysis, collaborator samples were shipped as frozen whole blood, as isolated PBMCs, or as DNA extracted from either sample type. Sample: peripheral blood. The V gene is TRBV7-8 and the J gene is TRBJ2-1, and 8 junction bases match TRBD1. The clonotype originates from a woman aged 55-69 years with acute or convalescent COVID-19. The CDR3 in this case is CASSWTGTSYNEQFF. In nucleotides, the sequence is TGTGCCAGCAGCTGGACAGGGACCTCCTACAATGAGCAGTTCTTC.